The entry below describes one TCR beta chain. The antigen it binds to is not known. Base qualities are not provided; no much larger clone lies one nucleotide away. Using the deep immunoSEQ assay, multiplex PCR amplified TCR CDR3 regions from genomic DNA. For each cell subset, the extracted genomic DNA was distributed evenly across all wells of several immunoSEQ 96-well plates, and each plate served as one replicate. For sorted subsets, approximately 190 ng of genomic DNA, equivalent to some 30,000 T cell genomes, went into each replicate PCR. The purified libraries were quantified using a Qubit 3.0 fluorometer, sized with a Bioanalyzer 2100, and then quantified again using the KAPA Library Quantification kit. Every immunoSEQ 96-well plate was sequenced on a dedicated single-read 150-cycle Illumina NextSeq 550 flow cell. The published analysis was carried out like this. Because only junctional sequences without quality scores were contained in the immunoSEQ output, filtering matching that applied to full-length reads could not be performed. To assign V/J genes and CDR3, sequences were annotated using PyIR, a Python wrapper for IgBLAST v1.9, with IMGT germline references. Reads were removed for weak V/J assignments (E-value above 1e-6), missing CDR3, stop codons, out-of-frame junctions, or ambiguous translated residues. V3J clonotypes were defined by identical inferred V gene, J gene, and CDR3 amino acid sequence. Percentage overlap between repertoires was computed as shared unique clonotypes divided by the size of the smaller repertoire. Richness of each repertoire was evaluated using RTK rarefaction, the Chao1 estimator, and Recon v2.1 estimates of unobserved clonotypes. OLGA was used to compute generation probabilities for all TCRbeta clonotypes that the gDNA method yielded from four donors. Sourced from immuneACCESS, this table was stored by TCRdb with only in-frame sequences that have V and J called. A share of the clones is absent; for the studies checked, an unresolved V gene accounts for under half, and the remainder has no known explanation. For V, J and clone size, that table is used; D and trimming come from the DNA. This sample comprises approximately 600,000 clones, around 95% of them detected only once. Together, the top ten hold over 0.1% of the sample.

CD8 naive samples were obtained by positive selection for CCR7 among CD45RO-negative cells, yielding a CD45RA+CCR7+ population from which TemRA cells were excluded. Healthy HIV-negative adults with no recently reported acute infections or vaccinations were included as donors. All donors were Caucasian adults living in Nashville, Tennessee, USA. After blood collection by leukapheresis, PBMCs were isolated using Ficoll-Histopaque density gradient centrifugation and then cryopreserved in the vapor phase of liquid nitrogen. Analytical flow cytometry was used to check the purity and quantity of every magnetically sorted T cell population. Genomic DNA was isolated from every sorted fraction and measured by UV absorbance on a Nanodrop 2000c. The entry originates in a study of shared clonotypes between healthy human individuals (dated by TCRdb to 2018 to 2021). About the full investigation: The cohort comprised two women and a few men aged 18 to 49 years. For each donor, CD4 naive and CD4 memory were each given three plates, CD8 naive was given two plates, and CD8 memory was given one plate. To estimate repertoire size and how much clonotypes are shared between individuals, the study performed deep sequencing of blood TCR repertoires from a handful of healthy adults. Libraries were prepared and TCR repertoires were sequenced by different laboratories using diverse techniques, in order to increase sequencing depth and limit assay-specific biases. Per donor, leukapheresis produced somewhere between about 0.9 and 9 billion PBMCs. Broader findings and caveats from the paper: Sampling was restricted to blood, and TCR repertoires in tissues likely differ from the TCR repertoires found in blood. Based on pairwise subsampling, the degree of clonotype sharing among donors was expected to be affected by sequencing depth. Incomplete sequencing was indicated by rarefaction of sorted-subset datasets, despite the large sequencing depth. Across a handful of donors, roughly 5% of naive CD4, roughly 3.3% of naive CD8, around 2.5% of memory CD4, and roughly 0.4% of memory CD8 clonotypes were shared. Larger estimated clonotype richness was generally found for naive subsets than for memory subsets. Compared with non-shared clonotypes, the clonotypes found in all four sorted-subset donors had higher generation probabilities. Because the study included only a small number of donors, the genetic and exposure-history diversity represented was limited.

The germline V gene specifies MDHEN as CDR1 and SYDVKM as CDR2. Spanning cysteine to phenylalanine, the CDR3 consists of 13 amino acids. The read is trimmed to its CDR3 DNA, 39 bases read in frame from base 1. For this chain, trimming is 6 bases at the V end and 5 bases at the J end, and the number of junction bases without a gene match is 6. Material for sequencing was naive CD8+ T cells sorted from blood. The cell subset or site label, as the study defines it: CD45RA+CCR7+. The receptor comes from a woman aged 25 to 39 in good health. The rearrangement combines TRBV28 with TRBJ1-1, with 7 central nucleotides matching TRBD1. The nucleotide sequence is TGTGCCAGCAGACAACAGGGGAGGACTGAAGCTTTCTTT. Translation gives CASRQQGRTEAFF.